This TCR beta chain came from a study of blood T cell repertoires in COVID-19. The CDR3 spans 17 residues. CDR1 SGHDT and CDR2 YYEEEE come from the germline V gene. Trimming took off 2 bases at V and 0 bases at J, with 18 bases between the two ends. Produced via immunoSEQ multiplex PCR; TCRdb's table is partial and in-frame only. The sample includes approximately 240,000 clones, 84% of them seen just once. This TCR was recovered from a woman in her thirties who had recovered from COVID-19. This sequence joins TRBV5-6 and TRBJ2-7; D may be TRBD1 (5 bases). Material: peripheral blood. Here the CDR3 reads CASSFTMGQASSYEQYF. The CDR3 bases are TGTGCCAGCAGCTTTACCATGGGGCAGGCGTCCTCCTACGAGCAGTACTTC.